This is a list of T cell receptor beta chains from one sample in a study of cytomegalovirus exposure and HLA in healthy donors. Sequencing used immunoSEQ multiplex PCR; TCRdb keeps in-frame clones, though not all of them. The sample includes hundreds of thousands of clones, 77% of them seen just once. The sample taken for sequencing was PBMCs. These TCRs come from a woman aged 60-75 years in good health and CMV-seropositive. CDR3s include the opening cysteine and the closing phenylalanine or tryptophan. Fields, in order: D gene, J gene, clone size, V gene, CDR3 protein, CDR3 DNA. D genes are given only for firm matches. Expanded clones get a size class; other rows say once, few or many, or leave the size out.

D: TRBD2
J: TRBJ2-7
size: NA
V: TRBV7-8
CDR3: CASSRRGEPSGSVNEQYF
DNA: TGTGCCAGCAGCCGCAGGGGAGAGCCAAGCGGGAGCGTCAACGAGCAGTACTTC

D: TRBD1
J: TRBJ2-3
size: few
V: TRBV6-1
CDR3: CASSEGTGGPSTDTQYF
DNA: TGTGCCAGCAGTGAAGGAACAGGGGGCCCAAGCACAGATACGCAGTATTTT

D: TRBD1
J: TRBJ2-2
size: NA
V: TRBV7-9
CDR3: CASRSGTGGTGELFF
DNA: TGTGCCAGCAGATCCGGGACAGGGGGCACCGGGGAGCTGTTTTTT

D: TRBD1
J: TRBJ2-5
size: NA
V: TRBV4-2
CDR3: CASSQEGQGAMETQYF
DNA: TGTGCCAGCAGCCAAGAGGGACAGGGGGCGATGGAGACCCAGTACTTC

D: NA
J: TRBJ1-3
size: NA
V: TRBV14
CDR3: CASSRGTGNTIYF
DNA: TGTGCCAGCAGCCGAGGGACTGGAAACACCATATATTTT

D: NA
J: TRBJ1-2
size: NA
V: TRBV14
CDR3: CASSRPPLGGYTF
DNA: TGTGCCAGCAGCCGGCCCCCGCTAGGAGGCTACACCTTC

D: NA
J: TRBJ2-1
size: NA
V: TRBV5-1
CDR3: CASSLGEGYNEQFF
DNA: TGCGCCAGCAGCTTGGGAGAGGGCTACAATGAGCAGTTCTTC

D: TRBD1
J: TRBJ2-2
size: NA
V: TRBV5-1
CDR3: CASRRTGATGELFF
DNA: TGCGCCAGCAGACGGACAGGGGCCACCGGGGAGCTGTTTTTT

D: NA
J: TRBJ1-1
size: NA
V: TRBV5-1
CDR3: CASSSGTKGAEAFF
DNA: TGCGCCAGCAGCAGCGGGACCAAGGGCGCTGAAGCTTTCTTT

D: TRBD2
J: TRBJ2-7
size: NA
V: TRBV6-5
CDR3: CASCPGLADSYEQYF
DNA: TGTGCCAGCTGTCCGGGACTAGCGGACTCCTACGAGCAGTACTTC